One sample yielded the 26 T cell receptor beta chains listed below, sequenced in a study of shared clonotypes between healthy human individuals. The protocol was immunoSEQ multiplex PCR, while the TCRdb copy is restricted to in-frame clones and leaves out a portion. The sample yields some 2.4 million clones, under 95% seen once. Sample: naive CD4+ T cells from PBMCs. The subset here: CD45RA+ positively selected. These receptors were taken from a man aged 18 to 29 in good health. Some clones in this sample may be carry-over from other donors' samples.

This clone was seen a single time. V and J are TRBV29-1 and TRBJ2-7; 8 bases map to TRBD1. With 6 bases clipped from V and 3 bases from J, the junction kept 4 bases outside the gene matches. The CDR3 spans 12 residues. Germline CDR1 SQVTM, CDR2 ANQGSEA. This chain's CDR3 is CSVTGGYYEQYF. Here the CDR3 DNA reads TGCAGCGTCACAGGGGGGTACTACGAGCAGTACTTC.

V is TRBV11-2 and J is TRBJ2-1, with a weak D call TRBD2 (5 bases). Germline V gene lookup returns CDR1 SGHAT and CDR2 FQNNGV. V shed 1 base and J shed 11 bases, with 15 bases lying between them. This CDR3 contains 14 residues. The chain's CDR3 is CASSLGLRAYKQFF. The CDR3 DNA reads TGTGCCAGCAGCTTAGGGTTGCGGGCCTATAAGCAGTTCTTC.

This chain joins TRBV6-5 and TRBJ2-5, with unresolved D. Trimming pared 0 bases from V and 2 bases from J, leaving 7 bases between. The CDR3 has 14 amino acids. Germline-derived CDR1 and CDR2 are MNHEY and SVGAGI. CDR3 nucleotides: TGTGCCAGCAGTTACTCGTTGGGTCAAGAGACCCAGTACTTC. Translated: CASSYSLGQETQYF.

This clone was seen once. The chain carries TRBV19 and TRBJ1-5; TRBD1 aligns across 10 bases. The CDR3 consists of 14 residues. Trimming cost V 5 bases and J 6 bases; bases outside gene matches: 4. CDR1 LNHDA and CDR2 SQIVND come from the germline V gene (reference sequence). The CDR3 loop is CASSPGTGAQPQHF. The CDR3 DNA reads as TGTGCCAGTAGTCCCGGGACAGGGGCTCAGCCCCAGCATTTT.

J is TRBJ2-1 and V is TRBV5-1, with D perhaps TRBD1 (7 bases). The CDR3 contains 18 residues. The germline V gene has CDR1 SGHRS and CDR2 YFSETQ. V lost 0 bases and J 2 bases, leaving 18 bases between the germline ends. The CDR3 region is CASSLATGRDATYNEQFF. The CDR3, as DNA: TGCGCCAGCAGCTTGGCGACAGGGCGGGACGCAACCTACAATGAGCAGTTCTTC.

The gene calls are TRBV11-2 and TRBJ2-5, with TRBD2 as a possible D gene (6 bases). Germline values: CDR1 SGHAT, CDR2 FQNNGV. V dropped 5 bases and J dropped 11 bases, with 21 bases sitting between them. The length of the CDR3 is 14 residues. CDR3 nucleotide sequence: TGTGCCAGCAGCCCCGGGACTCCGGTGAGGGAGCAGTACTTC. Translating it yields CASSPGTPVREQYF. Combining the CDR3 with reference TRBV11-2 and TRBJ2-5 gives the whole variable domain EAGVAQSPRYKIIEKRQSVAFWCNPISGHATLYWYQQILGQGPKLLIQFQNNGVVDDSQLPKDRFSAERLKGVDSTLKIQPAKLEDSAVYLCASSPGTPVREQYFGPGTRLLVL.

The chain has TRBV11-2 and TRBJ2-1; D is perhaps TRBD2 (5 bases). Looked up from germline, CDR1 is SGHAT and CDR2 is FQNNGV. The CDR3 is made up of 18 amino acids. Trimming removed 4 bases from V and 5 bases from J, with 24 bases in between. CDR3 bases: TGTGCCAGCAGCTCTAGACCAATCTCCCCAAGCGGCGACAATGAGCAGTTCTTC. It translates to CASSSRPISPSGDNEQFF.

This chain uses TRBV5-6 with TRBJ1-5; no firm D call. Trimming shortened V by 0 bases and J by 4 bases, and 2 bases separated the two germline ends. CDR1 is SGHDT and CDR2 is YYEEEE in the germline V gene. This CDR3 contains 12 residues. The CDR3 loop is CASSLGNQPQHF. CDR3 coding DNA: TGTGCCAGCAGCTTGGGAAATCAGCCCCAGCATTTT. Based on the CDR3 plus reference TRBV5-6 and TRBJ1-5, the full variable domain is DAGVTQSPTHLIKTRGQQVTLRCSPKSGHDTVSWYQQALGQGPQFIFQYYEEEERQRGNFPDRFSGHQFPNYSSELNVNALLLGDSALYLCASSLGNQPQHFGDGTRLSIL.

The chain recombines TRBV29-1 with TRBJ1-1; D unresolved. The V gene's germline CDR1 is SQVTM and CDR2 ANQGSEA. The CDR3 extends over 12 amino acids. The ends were cut back, 5 bases at V and 1 base at J, with 8 bases in the middle. CDR3 region: CSVTHTNTEAFF. The CDR3 region has the DNA TGCAGCGTTACGCATACGAACACTGAAGCTTTCTTT.

The chain recombines TRBV30 with TRBJ2-7; 11 bases line up with TRBD1. After removal of 2 bases from V and 2 bases from J, the junction contained 17 bases not matched to a gene. There are 19 residues in the CDR3. CDR1 is GTSNPN, CDR2 SVGIG, per germline (reference sequence). The CDR3 here is CAWSSPLGQGDFSTYEQYF. The CDR3 bases are TGTGCCTGGAGTTCCCCCCTGGGACAGGGGGATTTTTCGACCTACGAGCAGTACTTC.

This chain joins TRBV7-2 and TRBJ2-5; D gene uncertain. V was trimmed by 4 bases and J by 1 base, leaving 4 bases between them. CDR1 and CDR2 (germline): SGHTA, FQGNSA. This CDR3 comprises 12 residues. CDR3 DNA: TGTGCCAGCAGCTCCTTCCAAGAGACCCAGTACTTC. It translates to CASSSFQETQYF.

The rearrangement links TRBV5-1 to TRBJ2-1; 14 bases map to TRBD2. Germline lookup yields CDR1 SGHRS and CDR2 YFSETQ. CDR3 length: 19 residues. Germline trimming cut 2 bases from V and 0 bases from J; bases unmatched to any gene: 7. The CDR3 loop is CASSLGLAGGQSSYNEQFF. The CDR3 DNA reads as TGCGCCAGCAGCTTAGGACTAGCGGGAGGTCAGAGCTCCTACAATGAGCAGTTCTTC.

The chain links TRBV7-2 to TRBJ2-7; 7 positions agree with TRBD2. Germline CDR1 and CDR2: SGHTA and FQGNSA. V lost 1 base to trimming and J lost 0 bases; unmatched junction nucleotides: 3. This CDR3 contains 15 residues. The CDR3 sequence: CASSLEPSGSYEQYF. The CDR3 bases are TGTGCCAGCAGCTTAGAGCCTAGCGGCTCCTACGAGCAGTACTTC.

J is TRBJ2-5 and V is TRBV7-3; 7 bases fit TRBD2. The CDR3 covers 14 residues. Per germline, CDR1 SGHTA and CDR2 FQGTGA. The ends lost 8 bases at V and 5 bases at J; junction bases unmatched: 11. The CDR3 region is CASAKAGGGETQYF. The CDR3 DNA sequence: TGTGCCAGCGCAAAGGCTGGGGGAGGGGAGACCCAGTACTTC. The complete variable domain, with remaining parts taken from reference TRBV7-3 and TRBJ2-5, reads GAGVSQTPSNKVTEKGKYVELRCDPISGHTALYWYRQSLGQGPEFLIYFQGTGAADDSGLPNDRFFAVRPEGSVSTLKIQRTERGDSAVYLCASAKAGGGETQYFGPGTRLLVL.

The gene calls are TRBV5-1 and TRBJ2-5; D is uncertain. Germline CDR1 SGHRS, CDR2 YFSETQ. This CDR3 comprises 13 residues. Trimming pared 6 bases from V and 5 bases from J, leaving 14 bases between. The CDR3 DNA reads TGCGCCAGCAACGGCGTAGGTGAGGAGACCCAGTACTTC. It translates to CASNGVGEETQYF.

The V gene is TRBV5-1, the J gene TRBJ1-3, with D perhaps TRBD1 (5 bases). The CDR3 spans 16 residues. Germline V gives CDR1 SGHRS, CDR2 YFSETQ. V was clipped by 4 bases and J by 2 bases, with 16 bases between them. The CDR3 reads CASSPTGASTGNTIYF. The CDR3 DNA sequence: TGCGCCAGCAGCCCCACCGGGGCTTCGACTGGAAACACCATATATTTT.

V is TRBV11-2 and J is TRBJ2-2; D unclear. Trimming removed 11 bases at V and 1 base at J, with 14 bases between. CDR1 SGHAT and CDR2 FQNNGV come from the germline V gene. The CDR3 contains 14 residues. CDR3 amino acids: CAGRRSQNTGELFF. In nucleotides, the CDR3 is TGTGCCGGGCGAAGGAGTCAGAACACCGGGGAGCTGTTTTTT.

The chain combines TRBV27 with TRBJ2-1; weak D call: TRBD2 (6 bases). Germline loops: CDR1 MNHEY, CDR2 SMNVEV (reference sequence). Trimming removed 5 bases from V and 6 bases from J, with 17 bases in between. This CDR3 has 15 residues. CDR3 in DNA: TGTGCCAGCAGTCCGGGCGGGATGGGGAGCAATGAGCAGTTCTTC. Translation gives CASSPGGMGSNEQFF.

The gene calls are TRBV10-3 and TRBJ2-2; 7 bases are shared with TRBD1. Germline CDR1 and CDR2: ENHRY and SYGVKD. The V gene end was trimmed by 4 bases and the J gene end by 2 bases; junction bases not matched to a gene: 7. This CDR3 contains 16 residues. The CDR3 DNA sequence: TGTGCCATCAGTGGCACTGGGACAGACAACACCGGGGAGCTGTTTTTT. Encoded protein: CAISGTGTDNTGELFF.

The genes are TRBV25-1 and TRBJ2-3; TRBD2 agrees at 8 bases. CDR1 is MGHDK, CDR2 SYGVNS, per germline. Trimming cost V 2 bases and J 3 bases; bases outside gene matches: 1. The CDR3 spans 14 residues. CDR3 loop: CASSEGGRTDTQYF. In DNA, the CDR3 is TGTGCCAGCAGTGAAGGCGGGAGGACAGATACGCAGTATTTT.

The rearrangement uses TRBV7-9 and TRBJ2-1; no firm D call. CDR1 is SEHNR, CDR2 FQNEAQ, per germline (reference sequence). V dropped 5 bases and J dropped 9 bases, with 8 bases sitting between them. The CDR3 totals 11 residues. CDR3 loop: CASSAKGEQFF. The CDR3 nucleotides read TGTGCCAGCAGCGCCAAGGGTGAGCAGTTCTTC.

This clone was counted between two and nine times. The rearrangement uses TRBV11-2 and TRBJ1-5; 8 bases line up with TRBD1. CDR1 is SGHAT, CDR2 FQNNGV, per germline. The CDR3 consists of 13 residues. V lost 5 bases and J lost 7; bases outside the gene matches: 4. CDR3 amino acids: CASSPDRVQPQHF. The CDR3 DNA sequence: TGTGCCAGCAGCCCGGACAGGGTACAGCCCCAGCATTTT.

The gene calls are TRBV7-2 and TRBJ2-7; D is perhaps TRBD2 (5 bases). The V and J ends lost 5 bases and 2 bases respectively, with 10 bases between them. The germline V gene has CDR1 SGHTA and CDR2 FQGNSA. There are 13 residues in the CDR3. The CDR3 DNA reads TGTGCCAGCAGCCGGACTCAAACCTACGAGCAGTACTTC. It translates to CASSRTQTYEQYF. Full variable domain (outside the CDR3, taken from reference TRBV7-2 and TRBJ2-7): GAGVSQSPSNKVTEKGKDVELRCDPISGHTALYWYRQSLGQGLEFLIYFQGNSAPDKSGLPSDRFSAERTGGSVSTLTIQRTQQEDSAVYLCASSRTQTYEQYFGPGTRLTVT.

V and J are TRBV9 and TRBJ2-7; no reliable D call. The V end was cut by 4 bases, the J end by 6 bases, with 14 bases between. CDR1 is SGDLS, CDR2 YYNGEE, per germline. The CDR3 is made up of 13 amino acids. Here the CDR3 DNA reads TGTGCCAGCAGCCTCCGAGTCGATGGCGAGCAGTACTTC. It translates to CASSLRVDGEQYF.

The gene calls are TRBV5-4 and TRBJ2-5, with no clear D. V shed 5 bases and J shed 5 bases, with 10 bases lying between them. CDR1 and CDR2 (germline): SGHNT, YYREEE (reference sequence). The CDR3 is 12 amino acids. The CDR3 reads CASRRDAETQYF. The CDR3 coding sequence is TGTGCCAGCAGACGAGATGCGGAGACCCAGTACTTC.

The chain couples TRBV30 to TRBJ2-3, with 7 bases fitting TRBD2. CDR1 is GTSNPN and CDR2 is SVGIG in the germline V gene (reference sequence). This CDR3 region has 14 residues. V gave up 4 bases and J gave up 4 bases; unmatched junction bases: 8. The CDR3 DNA is TGTGCCTGGATATCTAGCGGAGGATCAGATACGCAGTATTTT. This sequence encodes CAWISSGGSDTQYF.